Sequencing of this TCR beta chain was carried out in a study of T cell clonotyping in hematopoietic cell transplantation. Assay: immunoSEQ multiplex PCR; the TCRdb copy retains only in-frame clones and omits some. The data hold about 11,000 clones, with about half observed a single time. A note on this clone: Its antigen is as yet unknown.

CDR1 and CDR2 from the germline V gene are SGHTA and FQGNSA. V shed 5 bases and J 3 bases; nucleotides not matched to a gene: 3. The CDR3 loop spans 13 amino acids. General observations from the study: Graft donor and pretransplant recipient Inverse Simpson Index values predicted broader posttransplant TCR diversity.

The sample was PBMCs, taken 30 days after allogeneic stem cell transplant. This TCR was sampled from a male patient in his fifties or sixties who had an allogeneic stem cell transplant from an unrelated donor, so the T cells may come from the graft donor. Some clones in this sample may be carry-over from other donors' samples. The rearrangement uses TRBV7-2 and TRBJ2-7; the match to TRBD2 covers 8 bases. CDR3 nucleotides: TGTGCCAGCAGCGCAAGCGGGAGCTACGAGCAGTACTTC. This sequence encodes CASSASGSYEQYF.